This is a list of T cell receptor beta chains from one sample in a study of T cells in localized non-small cell lung cancer. Sequencing used immunoSEQ multiplex PCR; TCRdb keeps in-frame clones, though not all of them. The repertoire holds some 90,000 clones, with approximately 90% as singletons. The material sequenced was peripheral blood, taken before any cancer treatment. The receptors stem from a man aged 35 to 69 with stage I squamous cell lung carcinoma. Both conserved end residues are part of each CDR3. D genes are given only for firm matches. Expanded clones are given a class, and other clones once, few, many or no size at all.

TRBV7-2,TRBJ1-4,NA,NA,TGTGCCAGCAGCGAGGGGAGGGTTGAAAAACTGTTTTTT,CASSEGRVEKLFF
TRBV7-9,TRBJ1-6,few,NA,TGTGCCAGCAGCATCCAGGGTGGCTCACCCCTCCACTTT,CASSIQGGSPLHF
TRBV25-1,TRBJ1-6,NA,NA,TGTGCCAGCAGCACCTCGGGAGCCGGGGGATCACCCCTCCACTTT,CASSTSGAGGSPLHF
TRBV6-4,TRBJ2-3,NA,TRBD2,TGTGCCAGCAGTGGGAGCGGGGGGGAAGATACGCAGTATTTT,CASSGSGGEDTQYF
TRBV7-2,TRBJ1-1,few,NA,TGTGCCAGCAGCTTACGGGCGGTGAACACTGAAGCTTTCTTT,CASSLRAVNTEAFF
TRBV12-5,TRBJ1-2,NA,TRBD1,TGTGCTAGTGGGAGACCAGGGGGCGCGCGGTATGGCTACACCTTC,CASGRPGGARYGYTF
TRBV6-5,TRBJ2-3,NA,TRBD2,TGTGCCAGCAGTTACTCACCTAGCGGGGGCGCAGATACGCAGTATTTT,CASSYSPSGGADTQYF
TRBV5-4,TRBJ2-1,NA,NA,TGTGCCAGCAGCTTGGGGACGGCTGAGCAGTTCTTC,CASSLGTAEQFF
TRBV5-5,TRBJ1-2,NA,TRBD1,TGTGCCAGCAGCTCGGACTACGTTTCGGACAGGGCGGGAACCTTC,CASSSDYVSDRAGTF
TRBV6-5,TRBJ1-1,NA,NA,TGTGCCAGCAGTTACGGGCAGGGGATTGAAGCTTTCTTT,CASSYGQGIEAFF
TRBV5-1,TRBJ1-1,NA,NA,TGCGCCAGCAGCTTCAGCATGGGGGGTCGGAGCACTGAAGCTTTCTTT,CASSFSMGGRSTEAFF
TRBV18,TRBJ2-5,NA,NA,TGTGCCAGCTCACCACCGGTTGGGGAGACCCAGTACTTC,CASSPPVGETQYF
TRBV7-9,TRBJ2-7,NA,NA,TGTGCCAGCAGTTACCTGTCCGCCTACGAGCAGTACTTC,CASSYLSAYEQYF
TRBV4-2,TRBJ2-7,NA,TRBD1,TGTGCCAGCAGCCGGACGGGACAGGCGTCCTACGAGCAGTACTTC,CASSRTGQASYEQYF
TRBV7-2,TRBJ1-2,NA,NA,TGTGCCAGCAGCTTAGGGCCGGCGGATTATGGCTACACCTTC,CASSLGPADYGYTF
TRBV7-3,TRBJ1-1,NA,NA,TGTGCCAGCAGGAGCGAGGCGAACACTGAAGCTTTCTTT,CASRSEANTEAFF
TRBV28,TRBJ1-5,NA,TRBD1,TGTGCCAGCAGTGCCAACAGGGGGTCCTTTTATAGCAATCAGCCCCAGCATTTT,CASSANRGSFYSNQPQHF
TRBV7-9,TRBJ2-2,NA,NA,TGTGCCAGCAGCCCCGGGTGGGGGCGGAACACCGGGGAGCTGTTTTTT,CASSPGWGRNTGELFF
TRBV10-3,TRBJ2-5,NA,TRBD2,TGTGCCATCAGTGAAGAGAGGGCTAGCGGGGGGCCTCGGCAAGAGACCCAGTACTTC,CAISEERASGGPRQETQYF
TRBV19,TRBJ2-4,NA,NA,TGTGCCAGTAGCAGATTCTCGAGCACCTTGACCGGGACAATGGGCAAAAACATTCAGTACTTC,CASSRFSSTLTGTMGKNIQYF
TRBV28,TRBJ1-2,NA,NA,TGTGCCAGCTCGGACAGTACTAACTATGGCTACACCTTC,CASSDSTNYGYTF
TRBV18,TRBJ1-1,few,TRBD1,TGTGCCAGCTCACCCCAGGGGGGGGAAGCTTTCTTT,CASSPQGGEAFF
TRBV18,TRBJ1-3,NA,NA,TGTGCCAGCTCACCAATCGTCGGGGGCTCATCTCCCGGTGGAAACACCATATATTTT,CASSPIVGGSSPGGNTIYF
TRBV28,TRBJ1-5,NA,TRBD1,TGTGCCAGCAGGCCACAGGGGGGTAGCAATCAGCCCCAGCATTTT,CASRPQGGSNQPQHF
TRBV6-1,TRBJ2-5,NA,NA,TGTGCCAGCAGCCTGACACCGTACCAAGAGACCCAGTACTTC,CASSLTPYQETQYF
TRBV5-1,TRBJ2-7,NA,NA,TGCGCCAGCAGCGAGGGAATCTACGAGCAGTACTTC,CASSEGIYEQYF
TRBV5-1,TRBJ1-4,NA,NA,TGCGCCAGCAGCTTAAGAACTAATGAAAAACTGTTTTTT,CASSLRTNEKLFF
TRBV5-1,TRBJ1-4,NA,NA,TGCGCCAGCAGCTTGGGGGCAACTAATGAAAAACTGTTTTTT,CASSLGATNEKLFF
TRBV28,TRBJ1-5,NA,NA,TGTGCCAGCAGTTTATGGGGGATCGGCAATCAGCCCCAGCATTTT,CASSLWGIGNQPQHF
TRBV6-1,TRBJ1-2,NA,NA,TGTGCCAGCACCCAACTAGAACTATTATTTGGCTACACCTTC,CASTQLELLFGYTF
TRBV7-2,TRBJ2-2,NA,NA,TGTGCCAGCTCTCCCTGGGCCTCGGGCACCGGGGAGCTGTTTTTT,CASSPWASGTGELFF
TRBV6-5,TRBJ1-1,NA,NA,TGTGCCAGCAGTTCAGTGGGGCTCGGGGCTTTCTTT,CASSSVGLGAFF
TRBV20-1,TRBJ2-1,NA,NA,TGCAGTGCCCTGAAGTACAATGAGCAGTTCTTC,CSALKYNEQFF
TRBV6-1,TRBJ2-7,NA,TRBD2,TGTGCCAGCAGGGGACTAGCGGGGCAGTACGAGCAGTACTTC,CASRGLAGQYEQYF
TRBV4-1,TRBJ1-2,NA,NA,TGCGCCAGCAGCCAAGTTGATCTGGGAAACTATGGCTACACCTTC,CASSQVDLGNYGYTF
TRBV6-5,TRBJ1-2,NA,NA,TGTGCCAGCAGTTCGGGCCTTAACTATGGCTACACCTTC,CASSSGLNYGYTF
TRBV5-1,TRBJ1-2,NA,NA,TGCGCCAGCAGTCGAACAGGAGACTTTAACTATGGCTACACCTTC,CASSRTGDFNYGYTF
TRBV7-9,TRBJ1-1,NA,NA,TGTGCCAGCAGCTTACGGGATACTGAAGCTTTCTTT,CASSLRDTEAFF
TRBV5-1,TRBJ1-2,NA,NA,TGCGCCAGCAGCTTGGACGTAGGAAACTATGGCTACACCTTC,CASSLDVGNYGYTF
TRBV30,TRBJ1-2,NA,TRBD1,TGTGCCTGGAGTGGCTACCGGGACAGGGGTTATGGCTACACCTTC,CAWSGYRDRGYGYTF
TRBV28,TRBJ1-1,NA,TRBD1,TGTGCCAGCAGCCCCAGGGGGGACATATCAGTCCCTGAAGCTTTCTTT,CASSPRGDISVPEAFF
TRBV5-4,TRBJ1-3,NA,NA,TGTGCCAGCAGCCCGAGAGGGGAAACTGGAAACACCATATATTTT,CASSPRGETGNTIYF
TRBV5-1,TRBJ1-2,NA,NA,TGCGCCAGCAGCTTGGCTGGGACGGCTGGCTACACCTTC,CASSLAGTAGYTF
TRBV15,TRBJ2-7,NA,NA,TGTGCCACCAGCAGAGATTTGGGACCAAGAGGCGAGCAGTACTTC,CATSRDLGPRGEQYF
TRBV9,TRBJ1-4,NA,NA,TGTGCCAGCAGCCCCGACAGTTATTTAGCAACTAATGAAAAACTGTTTTTT,CASSPDSYLATNEKLFF